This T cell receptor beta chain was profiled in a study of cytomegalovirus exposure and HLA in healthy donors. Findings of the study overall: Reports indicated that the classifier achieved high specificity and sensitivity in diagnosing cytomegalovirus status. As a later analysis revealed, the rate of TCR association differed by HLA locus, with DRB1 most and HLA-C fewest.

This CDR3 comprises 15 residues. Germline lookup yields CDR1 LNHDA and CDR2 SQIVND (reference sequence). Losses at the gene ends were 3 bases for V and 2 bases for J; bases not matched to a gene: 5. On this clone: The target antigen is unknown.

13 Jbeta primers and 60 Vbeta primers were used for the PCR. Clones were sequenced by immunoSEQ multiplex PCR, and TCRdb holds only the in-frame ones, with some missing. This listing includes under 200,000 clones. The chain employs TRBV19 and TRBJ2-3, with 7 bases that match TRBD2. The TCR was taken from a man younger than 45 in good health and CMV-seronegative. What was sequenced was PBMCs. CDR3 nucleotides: TGTGCCAGTAGTATGGAGGGAGGGTACACAGATACGCAGTATTTT. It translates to CASSMEGGYTDTQYF.